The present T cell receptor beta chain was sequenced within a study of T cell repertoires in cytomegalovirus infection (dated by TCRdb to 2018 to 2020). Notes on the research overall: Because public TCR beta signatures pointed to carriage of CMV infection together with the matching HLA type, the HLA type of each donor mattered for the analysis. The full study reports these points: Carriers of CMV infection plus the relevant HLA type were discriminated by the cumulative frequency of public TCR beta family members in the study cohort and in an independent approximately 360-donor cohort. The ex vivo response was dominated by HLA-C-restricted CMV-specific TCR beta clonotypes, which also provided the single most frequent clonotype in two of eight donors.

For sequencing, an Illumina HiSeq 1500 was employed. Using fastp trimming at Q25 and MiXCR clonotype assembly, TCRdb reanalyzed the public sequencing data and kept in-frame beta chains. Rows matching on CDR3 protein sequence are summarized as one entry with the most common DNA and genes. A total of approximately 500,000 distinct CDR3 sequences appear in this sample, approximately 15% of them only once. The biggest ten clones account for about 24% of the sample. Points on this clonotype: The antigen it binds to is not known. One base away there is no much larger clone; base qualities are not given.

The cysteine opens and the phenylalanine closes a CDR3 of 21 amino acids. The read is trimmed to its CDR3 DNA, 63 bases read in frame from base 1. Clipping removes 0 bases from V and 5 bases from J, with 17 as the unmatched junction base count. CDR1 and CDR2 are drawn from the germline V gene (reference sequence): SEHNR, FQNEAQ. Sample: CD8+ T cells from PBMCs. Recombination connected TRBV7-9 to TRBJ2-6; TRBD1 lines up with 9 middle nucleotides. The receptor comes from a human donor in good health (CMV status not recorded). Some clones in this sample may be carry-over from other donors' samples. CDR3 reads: CASSLASGTGILSKRANVLTF. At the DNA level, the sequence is TGTGCCAGCAGCTTAGCTTCCGGGACAGGGATATTATCTAAAAGGGCCAACGTCCTGACTTTC.